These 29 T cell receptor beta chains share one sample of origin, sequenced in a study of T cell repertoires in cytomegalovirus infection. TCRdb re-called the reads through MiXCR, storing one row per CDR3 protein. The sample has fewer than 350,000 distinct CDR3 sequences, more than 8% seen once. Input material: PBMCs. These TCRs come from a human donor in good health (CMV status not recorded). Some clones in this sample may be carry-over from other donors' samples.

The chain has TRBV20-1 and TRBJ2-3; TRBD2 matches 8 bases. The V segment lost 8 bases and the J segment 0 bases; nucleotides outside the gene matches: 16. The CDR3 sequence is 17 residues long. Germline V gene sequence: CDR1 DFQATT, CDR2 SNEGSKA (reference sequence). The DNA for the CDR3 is TGCAGTTCCCTCCGTTTTACTAGCGGTCCTAGCACAGATACGCAGTATTTT. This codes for CSSLRFTSGPSTDTQYF.

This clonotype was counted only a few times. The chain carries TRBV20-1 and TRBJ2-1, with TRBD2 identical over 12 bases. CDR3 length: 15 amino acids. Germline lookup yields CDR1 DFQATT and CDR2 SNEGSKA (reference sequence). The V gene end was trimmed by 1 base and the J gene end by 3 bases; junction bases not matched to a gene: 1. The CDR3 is CSARGTSGNYNEQFF. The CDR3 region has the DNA TGCAGTGCTAGAGGGACTAGCGGGAACTACAATGAGCAGTTCTTC.

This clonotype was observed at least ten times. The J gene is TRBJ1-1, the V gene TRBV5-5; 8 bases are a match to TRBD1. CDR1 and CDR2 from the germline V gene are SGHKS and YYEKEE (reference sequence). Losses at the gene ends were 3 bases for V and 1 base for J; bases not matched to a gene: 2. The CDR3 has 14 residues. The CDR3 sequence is CASSSGQGNTEAFF. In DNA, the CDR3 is TGTGCCAGCAGCTCCGGACAGGGGAACACTGAAGCTTTCTTT. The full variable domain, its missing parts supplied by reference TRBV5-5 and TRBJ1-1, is DAGVTQSPTHLIKTRGQQVTLRCSPISGHKSVSWYQQVLGQGPQFIFQYYEKEERGRGNFPDRFSARQFPNYSSELNVNALLLGDSALYLCASSSGQGNTEAFFGQGTRLTVV.

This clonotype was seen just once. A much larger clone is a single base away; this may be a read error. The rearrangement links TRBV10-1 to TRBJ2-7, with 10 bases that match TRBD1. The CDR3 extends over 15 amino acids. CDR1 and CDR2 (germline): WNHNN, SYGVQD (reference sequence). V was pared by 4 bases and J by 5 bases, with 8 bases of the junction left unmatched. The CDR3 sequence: CASSGPGQGNNEQYF. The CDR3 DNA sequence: TGCGCCAGCAGTGGCCCGGGACAGGGGAATAACGAGCAGTACTTC.

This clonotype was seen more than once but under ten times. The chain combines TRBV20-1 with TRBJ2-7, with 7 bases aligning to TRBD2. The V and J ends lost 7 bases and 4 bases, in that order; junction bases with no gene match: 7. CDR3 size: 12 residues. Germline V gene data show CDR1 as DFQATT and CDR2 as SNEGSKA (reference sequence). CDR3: CSGGLGAYEQYF. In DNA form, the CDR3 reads TGCAGTGGTGGACTAGGAGCGTACGAGCAGTACTTC.

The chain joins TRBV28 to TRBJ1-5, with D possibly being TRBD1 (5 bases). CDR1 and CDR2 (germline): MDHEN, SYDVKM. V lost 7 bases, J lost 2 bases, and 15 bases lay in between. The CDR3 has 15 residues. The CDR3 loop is CASTLGRWGNQPQHF. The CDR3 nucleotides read TGTGCCAGCACCCTGGGGCGTTGGGGCAATCAGCCCCAGCATTTT.

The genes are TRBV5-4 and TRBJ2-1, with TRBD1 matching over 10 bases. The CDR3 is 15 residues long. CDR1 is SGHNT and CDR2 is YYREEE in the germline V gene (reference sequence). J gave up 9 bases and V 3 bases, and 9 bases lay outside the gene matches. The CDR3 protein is CASSSRDRGYGEQFF. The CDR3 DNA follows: TGTGCCAGCAGCTCCCGGGACAGGGGCTATGGTGAGCAGTTCTTC.

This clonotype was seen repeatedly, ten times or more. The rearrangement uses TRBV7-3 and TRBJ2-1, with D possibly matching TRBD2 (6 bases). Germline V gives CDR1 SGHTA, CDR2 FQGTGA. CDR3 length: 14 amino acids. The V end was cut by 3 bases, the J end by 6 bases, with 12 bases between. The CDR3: CASSLTRGVNEQFF. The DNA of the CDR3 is TGTGCCAGCAGCTTGACTAGAGGAGTCAATGAGCAGTTCTTC.

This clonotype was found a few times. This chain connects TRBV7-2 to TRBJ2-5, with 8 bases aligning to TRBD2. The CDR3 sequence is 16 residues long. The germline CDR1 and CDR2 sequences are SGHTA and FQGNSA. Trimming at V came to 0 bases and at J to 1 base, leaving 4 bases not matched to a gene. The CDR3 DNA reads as TGTGCCAGCAGCTTAGCCTTAGCGGGGCTCCAAGAGACCCAGTACTTC. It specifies CASSLALAGLQETQYF.

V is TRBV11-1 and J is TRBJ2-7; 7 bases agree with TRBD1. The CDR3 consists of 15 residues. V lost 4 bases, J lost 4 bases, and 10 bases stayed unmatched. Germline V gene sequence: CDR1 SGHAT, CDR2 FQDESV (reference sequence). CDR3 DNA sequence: TGTGCCAGCAGCTCCCGACAGGGAAAAGGGTACGAGCAGTACTTC. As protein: CASSSRQGKGYEQYF.

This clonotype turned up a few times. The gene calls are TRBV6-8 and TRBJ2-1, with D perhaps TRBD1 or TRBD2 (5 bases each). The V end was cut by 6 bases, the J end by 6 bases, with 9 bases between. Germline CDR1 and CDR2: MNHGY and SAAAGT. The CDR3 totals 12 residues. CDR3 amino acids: CASRARGNEQFF. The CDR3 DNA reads TGTGCCAGCAGAGCGAGGGGCAATGAGCAGTTCTTC.

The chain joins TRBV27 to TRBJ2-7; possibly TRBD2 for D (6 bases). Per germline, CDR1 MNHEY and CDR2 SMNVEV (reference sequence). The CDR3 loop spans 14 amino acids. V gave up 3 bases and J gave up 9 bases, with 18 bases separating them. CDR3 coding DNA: TGTGCCAGCAGTTTGGGCGGGGCTTCGGCGGGGCAGTACTTC. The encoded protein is CASSLGGASAGQYF.

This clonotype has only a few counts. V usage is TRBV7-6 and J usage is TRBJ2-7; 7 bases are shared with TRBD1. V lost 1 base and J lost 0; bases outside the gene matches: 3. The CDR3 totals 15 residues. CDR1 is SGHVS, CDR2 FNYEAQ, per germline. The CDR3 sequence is CASSLEQGSSYEQYF. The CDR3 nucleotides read TGTGCCAGCAGCTTAGAACAGGGGAGCTCCTACGAGCAGTACTTC.

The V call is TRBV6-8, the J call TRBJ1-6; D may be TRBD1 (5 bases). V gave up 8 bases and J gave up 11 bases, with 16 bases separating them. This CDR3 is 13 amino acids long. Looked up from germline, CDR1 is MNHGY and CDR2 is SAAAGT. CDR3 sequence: CASGTPLGAPLHF. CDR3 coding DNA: TGTGCCAGCGGGACGCCCCTGGGGGCACCCCTCCACTTT.

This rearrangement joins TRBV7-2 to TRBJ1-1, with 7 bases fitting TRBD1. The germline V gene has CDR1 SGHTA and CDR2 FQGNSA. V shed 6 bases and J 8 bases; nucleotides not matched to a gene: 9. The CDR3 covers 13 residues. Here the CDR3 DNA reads TGTGCCAGCAGACGAACAGGGGAGCCCGAAGCTTTCTTT. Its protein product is CASRRTGEPEAFF.

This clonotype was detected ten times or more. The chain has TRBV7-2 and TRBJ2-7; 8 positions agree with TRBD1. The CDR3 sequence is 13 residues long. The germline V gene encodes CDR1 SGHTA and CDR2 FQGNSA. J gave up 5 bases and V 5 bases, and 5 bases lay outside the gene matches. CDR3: CASSRTGPNEQYF. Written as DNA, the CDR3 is TGTGCCAGCAGCCGGACAGGGCCCAACGAGCAGTACTTC.

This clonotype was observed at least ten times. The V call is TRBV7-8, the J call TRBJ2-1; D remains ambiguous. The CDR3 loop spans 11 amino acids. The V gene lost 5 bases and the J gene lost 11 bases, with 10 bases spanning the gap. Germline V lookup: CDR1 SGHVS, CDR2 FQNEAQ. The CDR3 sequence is CASSPDPQQFF. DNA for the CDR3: TGTGCCAGCAGCCCTGACCCCCAGCAGTTCTTC.

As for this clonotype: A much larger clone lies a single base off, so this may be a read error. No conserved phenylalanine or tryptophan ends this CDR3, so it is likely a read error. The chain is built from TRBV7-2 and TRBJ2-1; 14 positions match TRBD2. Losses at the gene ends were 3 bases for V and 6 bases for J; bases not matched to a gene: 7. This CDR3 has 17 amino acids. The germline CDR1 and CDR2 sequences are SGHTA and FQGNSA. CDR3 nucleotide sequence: TGTGCCAGCAGCTTCACCGGGACTAGCGGGAGCGCCAATGAGCAGTTCATC. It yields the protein CASSFTGTSGSANEQFI.

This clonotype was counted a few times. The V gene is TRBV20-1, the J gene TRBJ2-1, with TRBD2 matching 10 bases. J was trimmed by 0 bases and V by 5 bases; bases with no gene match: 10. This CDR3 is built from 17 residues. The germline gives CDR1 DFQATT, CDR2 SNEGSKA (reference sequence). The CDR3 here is CSAYSGGTLSSYNEQFF. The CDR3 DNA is TGCAGTGCTTATAGCGGGGGGACCCTGAGCTCCTACAATGAGCAGTTCTTC.

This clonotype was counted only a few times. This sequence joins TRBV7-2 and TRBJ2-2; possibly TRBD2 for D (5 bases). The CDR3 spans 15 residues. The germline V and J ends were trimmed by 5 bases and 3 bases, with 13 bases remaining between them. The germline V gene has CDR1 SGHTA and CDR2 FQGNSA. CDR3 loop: CASSSGELHTGELFF. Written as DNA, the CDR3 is TGTGCCAGCAGCAGCGGAGAGCTGCACACCGGGGAGCTGTTTTTT.

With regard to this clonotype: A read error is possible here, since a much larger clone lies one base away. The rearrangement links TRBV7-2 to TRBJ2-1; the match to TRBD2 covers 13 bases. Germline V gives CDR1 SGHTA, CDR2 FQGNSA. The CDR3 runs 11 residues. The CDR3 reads CASGGRTSGGF. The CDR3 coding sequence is TGTGCCTCCGGGGGGAGGACTAGCGGGGGTTTC.

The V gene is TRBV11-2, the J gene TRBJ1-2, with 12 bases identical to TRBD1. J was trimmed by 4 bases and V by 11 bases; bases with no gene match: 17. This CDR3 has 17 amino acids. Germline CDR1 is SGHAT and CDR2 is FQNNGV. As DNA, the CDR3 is TGTGCCCCCAGCATGGGGACAGGGGGCTTCAGGCGCTATGGCTACACCTTC. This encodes CAPSMGTGGFRRYGYTF.

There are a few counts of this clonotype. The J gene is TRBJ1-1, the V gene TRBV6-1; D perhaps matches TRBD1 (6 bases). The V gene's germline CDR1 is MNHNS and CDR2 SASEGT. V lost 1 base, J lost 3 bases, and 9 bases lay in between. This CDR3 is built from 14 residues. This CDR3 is CASSEGDKDTEAFF. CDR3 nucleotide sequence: TGTGCCAGCAGTGAAGGGGACAAAGACACTGAAGCTTTCTTT.

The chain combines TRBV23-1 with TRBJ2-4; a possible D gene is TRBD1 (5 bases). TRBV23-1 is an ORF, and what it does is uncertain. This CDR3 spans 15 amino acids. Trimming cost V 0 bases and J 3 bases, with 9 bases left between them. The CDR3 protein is CASSQSRVVKNIQYF. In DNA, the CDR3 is TGCGCCAGCAGTCAATCCAGGGTCGTCAAAAACATTCAGTACTTC.

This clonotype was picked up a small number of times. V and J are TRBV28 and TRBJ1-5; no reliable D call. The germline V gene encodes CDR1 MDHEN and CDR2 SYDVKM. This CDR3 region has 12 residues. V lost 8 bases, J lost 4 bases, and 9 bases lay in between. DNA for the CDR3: TGTGCCAGCCTCCAAAGAAATCAGCCCCAGCATTTT. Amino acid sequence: CASLQRNQPQHF.

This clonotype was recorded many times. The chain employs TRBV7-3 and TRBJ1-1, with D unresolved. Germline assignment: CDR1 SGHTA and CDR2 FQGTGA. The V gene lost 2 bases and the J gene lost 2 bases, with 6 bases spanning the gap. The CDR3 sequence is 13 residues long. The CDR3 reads CASSLWANTEAFF. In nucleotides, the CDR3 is TGTGCCAGCAGCTTATGGGCCAACACTGAAGCTTTCTTT.

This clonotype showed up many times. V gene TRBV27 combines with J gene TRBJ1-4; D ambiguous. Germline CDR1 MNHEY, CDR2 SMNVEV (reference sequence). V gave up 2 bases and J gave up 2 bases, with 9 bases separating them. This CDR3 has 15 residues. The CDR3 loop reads CASSLVSPTNEKLFF. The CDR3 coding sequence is TGTGCCAGCAGTTTAGTATCTCCCACTAATGAAAAACTGTTTTTT.

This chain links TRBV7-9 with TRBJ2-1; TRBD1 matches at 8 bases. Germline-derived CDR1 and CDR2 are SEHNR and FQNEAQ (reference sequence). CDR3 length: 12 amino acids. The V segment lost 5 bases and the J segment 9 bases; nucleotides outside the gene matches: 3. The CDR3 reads CASSRTGIEQFF. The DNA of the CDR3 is TGTGCCAGCAGCCGGACAGGGATTGAGCAGTTCTTC.

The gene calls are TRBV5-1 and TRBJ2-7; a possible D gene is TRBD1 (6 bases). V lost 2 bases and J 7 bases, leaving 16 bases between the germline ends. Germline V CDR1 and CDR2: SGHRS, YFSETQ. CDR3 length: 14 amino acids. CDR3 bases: TGCGCCAGCAGCTTTTCAGGGGCCGCATGGGAGCAGTACTTC. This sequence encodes CASSFSGAAWEQYF.